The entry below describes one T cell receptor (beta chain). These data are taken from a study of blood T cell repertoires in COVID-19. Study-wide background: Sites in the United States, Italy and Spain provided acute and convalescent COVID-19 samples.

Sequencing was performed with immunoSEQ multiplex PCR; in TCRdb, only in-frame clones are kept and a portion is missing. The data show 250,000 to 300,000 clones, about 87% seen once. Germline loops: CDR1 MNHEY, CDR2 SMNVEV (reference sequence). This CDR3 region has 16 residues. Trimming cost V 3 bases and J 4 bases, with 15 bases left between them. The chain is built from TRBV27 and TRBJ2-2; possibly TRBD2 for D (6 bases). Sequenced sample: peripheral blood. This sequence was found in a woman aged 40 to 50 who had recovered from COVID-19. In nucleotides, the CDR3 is TGTGCCAGCAGTTTGGTCGGGGGAGTAAGCACCGGGGAGCTGTTTTTT. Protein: CASSLVGGVSTGELFF.